This T cell receptor (beta chain) was captured in a study of cytomegalovirus exposure and HLA in healthy donors. The CDR3 has 17 residues. CDR1 and CDR2 (germline): SGHNT, YENEEA. Trimming took 5 bases from V and 9 from J, leaving 27 bases between them. The study sampled nominally healthy donors, though unrecorded immune exposures were likely. As for this clone: Its antigen is as yet unknown.

Study-wide results and caveats: Looking again later, the authors saw that most CMV-associated TCR beta chains seemed HLA-restricted. The study reported that TCR beta sequences accurately predicted HLA-A and HLA-B alleles in most subjects.

The PCR contained 60 Vbeta and 13 Jbeta primers. Profiled with immunoSEQ multiplex PCR; TCRdb holds only in-frame clones, not every one. The table lists about 190,000 clones, more than 75% of them singletons. The chain recombines TRBV11-3 with TRBJ2-3, with D perhaps matching TRBD2 (6 bases). Sequencing was performed on PBMCs. This clonotype was sampled from a woman younger than 35 in good health and CMV-seronegative. CDR3 amino acids: CASSPSWGVAAQETQYF. The CDR3 nucleotides are TGTGCCAGCAGCCCTTCATGGGGGGTAGCGGCGCAGGAAACGCAGTATTTT. The entire variable domain, with the rest obtained from reference TRBV11-3 and TRBJ2-3, is as follows: EAGVVQSPRYKIIEKKQPVAFWCNPISGHNTLYWYLQNLGQGPELLIRYENEEAVDDSQLPKDRFSAERLKGVDSTLKIQPAELGDSAVYLCASSPSWGVAAQETQYFGPGTRLTVL.